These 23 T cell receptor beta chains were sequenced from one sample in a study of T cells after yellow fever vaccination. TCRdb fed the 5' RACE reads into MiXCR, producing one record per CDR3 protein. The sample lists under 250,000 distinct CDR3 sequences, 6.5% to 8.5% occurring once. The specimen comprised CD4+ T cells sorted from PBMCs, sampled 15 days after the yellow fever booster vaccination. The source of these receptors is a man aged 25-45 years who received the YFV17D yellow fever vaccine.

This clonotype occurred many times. Written as DNA, the CDR3 is TGTGCCAGCAGGGGGACTACCCCCCAGTTCTTC. Translation gives CASRGTTPQFF. The gene calls are TRBV12-3 or TRBV12-4 and TRBJ2-1; 7 bases match TRBD2. The CDR3 is made up of 11 amino acids. The ends lost 6 bases at V and 13 bases at J; junction bases unmatched: 6.

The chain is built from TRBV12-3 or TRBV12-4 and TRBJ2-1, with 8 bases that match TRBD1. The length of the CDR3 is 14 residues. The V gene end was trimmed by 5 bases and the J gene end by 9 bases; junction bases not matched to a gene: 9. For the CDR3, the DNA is TGTGCCAGCAGTAAATTGACAGGGGTCGGTGAGCAGTTCTTC. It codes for CASSKLTGVGEQFF.

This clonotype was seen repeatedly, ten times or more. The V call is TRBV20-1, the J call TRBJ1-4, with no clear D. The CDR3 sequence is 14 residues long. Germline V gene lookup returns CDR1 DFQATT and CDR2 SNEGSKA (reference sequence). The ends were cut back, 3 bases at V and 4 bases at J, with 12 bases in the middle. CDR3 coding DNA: TGCAGTGCTAGCGTAGGCGGTGGTAATGAAAAACTGTTTTTT. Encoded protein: CSASVGGGNEKLFF.

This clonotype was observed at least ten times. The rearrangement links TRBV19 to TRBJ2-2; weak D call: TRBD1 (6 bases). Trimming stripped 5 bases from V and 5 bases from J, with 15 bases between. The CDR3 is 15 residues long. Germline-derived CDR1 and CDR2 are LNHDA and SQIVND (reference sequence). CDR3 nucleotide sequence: TGTGCCAGTAGTCTACAGGGAGTTACGACCGGGGAGCTGTTTTTT. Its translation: CASSLQGVTTGELFF.

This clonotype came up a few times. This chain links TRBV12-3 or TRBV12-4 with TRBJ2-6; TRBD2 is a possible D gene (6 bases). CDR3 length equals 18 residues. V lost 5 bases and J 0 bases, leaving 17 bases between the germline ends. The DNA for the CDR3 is TGTGCCAGCAGTCCATACCGCGGGACCGTCTCTGGGGCCAACGTCCTGACTTTC. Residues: CASSPYRGTVSGANVLTF.

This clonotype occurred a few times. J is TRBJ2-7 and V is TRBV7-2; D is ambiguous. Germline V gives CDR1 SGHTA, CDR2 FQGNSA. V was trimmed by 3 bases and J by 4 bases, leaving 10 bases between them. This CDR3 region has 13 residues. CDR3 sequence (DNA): TGTGCCAGCAGCTTGGTACTTCCTTACGAGCAGTACTTC. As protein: CASSLVLPYEQYF. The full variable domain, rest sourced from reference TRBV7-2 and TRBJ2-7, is GAGVSQSPSNKVTEKGKDVELRCDPISGHTALYWYRQSLGQGLEFLIYFQGNSAPDKSGLPSDRFSAERTGGSVSTLTIQRTQQEDSAVYLCASSLVLPYEQYFGPGTRLTVT.

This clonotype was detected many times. Written as DNA, the CDR3 is TGTGCCAGCAGCTATCAGGGGATGACCGAGCAGTACTTC. Translated: CASSYQGMTEQYF. J is TRBJ2-7 and V is TRBV7-3; TRBD1 is a possible D gene (6 bases). There are 13 residues in the CDR3. V shed 4 bases and J shed 6 bases, with 13 bases lying between them. Germline values: CDR1 SGHTA, CDR2 FQGTGA.

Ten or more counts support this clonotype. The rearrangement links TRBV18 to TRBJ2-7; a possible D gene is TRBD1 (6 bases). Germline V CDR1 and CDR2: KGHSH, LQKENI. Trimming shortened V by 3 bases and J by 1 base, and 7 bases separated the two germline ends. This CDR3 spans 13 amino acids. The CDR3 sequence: CASSPDRSYEQYF. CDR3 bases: TGTGCCAGCTCACCCGACAGGTCCTACGAGCAGTACTTC.

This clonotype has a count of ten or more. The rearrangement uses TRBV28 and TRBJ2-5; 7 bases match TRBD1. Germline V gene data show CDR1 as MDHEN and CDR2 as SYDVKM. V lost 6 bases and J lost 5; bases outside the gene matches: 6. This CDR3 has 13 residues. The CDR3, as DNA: TGTGCCAGCAGACCGACAGGGCTTGAGACCCAGTACTTC. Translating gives CASRPTGLETQYF.

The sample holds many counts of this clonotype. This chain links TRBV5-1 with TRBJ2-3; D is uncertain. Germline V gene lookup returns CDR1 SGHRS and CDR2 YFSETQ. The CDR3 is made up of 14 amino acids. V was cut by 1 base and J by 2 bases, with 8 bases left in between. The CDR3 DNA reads TGCGCCAGCAGCTTGTCTACCAACACAGATACGCAGTATTTT. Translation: CASSLSTNTDTQYF.

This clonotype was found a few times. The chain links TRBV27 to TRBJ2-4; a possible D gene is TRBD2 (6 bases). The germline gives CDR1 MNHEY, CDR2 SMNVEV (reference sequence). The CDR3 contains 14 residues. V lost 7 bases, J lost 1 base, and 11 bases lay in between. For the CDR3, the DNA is TGTGCCAGCAAATTCAGCGGGGCCAAAAACATTCAGTACTTC. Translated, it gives CASKFSGAKNIQYF.

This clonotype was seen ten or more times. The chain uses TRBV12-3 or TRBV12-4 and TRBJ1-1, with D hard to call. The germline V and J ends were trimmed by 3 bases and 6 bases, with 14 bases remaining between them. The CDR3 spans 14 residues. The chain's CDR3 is CASSFGRLGAEAFF. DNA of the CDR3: TGTGCCAGCAGTTTCGGTCGACTAGGTGCTGAAGCTTTCTTT.

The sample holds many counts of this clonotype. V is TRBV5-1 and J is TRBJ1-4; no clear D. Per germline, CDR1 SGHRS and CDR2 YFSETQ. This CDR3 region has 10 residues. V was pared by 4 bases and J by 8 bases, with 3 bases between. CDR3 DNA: TGCGCCAGCAGCGAAGAAAAACTGTTTTTT. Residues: CASSEEKLFF.

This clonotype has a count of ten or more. CDR3 in amino acids: CASSPASGGGQETQYF. The DNA of the CDR3 is TGTGCCAGCAGCCCTGCTAGCGGAGGGGGCCAAGAGACCCAGTACTTC. The chain joins TRBV9 to TRBJ2-5; perhaps TRBD2 as D (7 bases). V lost 4 bases and J 1 base, leaving 17 bases between the germline ends. This CDR3 has 16 amino acids. The germline V gene has CDR1 SGDLS and CDR2 YYNGEE.

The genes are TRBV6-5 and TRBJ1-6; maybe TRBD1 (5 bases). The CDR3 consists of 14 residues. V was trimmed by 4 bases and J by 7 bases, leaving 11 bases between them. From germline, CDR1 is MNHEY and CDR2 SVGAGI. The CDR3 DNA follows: TGTGCCAGCAGTTTCGCCAGGGCCAATTCACCCCTCCACTTT. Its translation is CASSFARANSPLHF.

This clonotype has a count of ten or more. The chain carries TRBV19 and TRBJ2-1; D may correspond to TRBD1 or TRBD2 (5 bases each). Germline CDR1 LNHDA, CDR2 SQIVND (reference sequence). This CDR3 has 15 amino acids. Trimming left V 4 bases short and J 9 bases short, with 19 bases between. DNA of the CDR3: TGTGCCAGTAGTAAGGGGACCCCCTGGACCCTTGAGCAGTTCTTC. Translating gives CASSKGTPWTLEQFF.

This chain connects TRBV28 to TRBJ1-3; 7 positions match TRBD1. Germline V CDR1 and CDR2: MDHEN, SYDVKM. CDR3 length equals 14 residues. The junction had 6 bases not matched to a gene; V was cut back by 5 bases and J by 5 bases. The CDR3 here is CASSPQGGRNTIYF. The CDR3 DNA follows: TGTGCCAGCAGTCCGCAGGGGGGTAGAAACACCATATATTTT.

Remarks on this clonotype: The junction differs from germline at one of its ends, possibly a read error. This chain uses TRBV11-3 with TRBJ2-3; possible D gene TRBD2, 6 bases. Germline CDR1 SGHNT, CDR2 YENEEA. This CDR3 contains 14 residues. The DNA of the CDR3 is TGTACCAGCAGCTTACGGGACTCAAAAGATACGCAGTATTTT. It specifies CTSSLRDSKDTQYF.

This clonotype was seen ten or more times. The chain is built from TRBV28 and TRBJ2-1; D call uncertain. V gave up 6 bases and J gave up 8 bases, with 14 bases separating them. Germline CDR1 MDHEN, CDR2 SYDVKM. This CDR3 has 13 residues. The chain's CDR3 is CASRRADWDEQFF. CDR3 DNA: TGTGCCAGCAGACGGGCCGATTGGGATGAGCAGTTCTTC.

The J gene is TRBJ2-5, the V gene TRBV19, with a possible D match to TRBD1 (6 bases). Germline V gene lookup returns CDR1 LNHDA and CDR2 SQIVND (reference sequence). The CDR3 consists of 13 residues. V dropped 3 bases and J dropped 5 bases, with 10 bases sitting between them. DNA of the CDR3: TGTGCCAGTAGTATTTTTCAGGGGGAGACCCAGTACTTC. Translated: CASSIFQGETQYF.

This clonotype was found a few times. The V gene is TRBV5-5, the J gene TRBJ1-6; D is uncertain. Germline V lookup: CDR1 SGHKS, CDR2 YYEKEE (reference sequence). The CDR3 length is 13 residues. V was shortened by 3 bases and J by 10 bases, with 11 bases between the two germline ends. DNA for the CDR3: TGTGCCAGCAGCTACGATCCCCGCTCACCCCTCCACTTT. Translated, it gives CASSYDPRSPLHF.

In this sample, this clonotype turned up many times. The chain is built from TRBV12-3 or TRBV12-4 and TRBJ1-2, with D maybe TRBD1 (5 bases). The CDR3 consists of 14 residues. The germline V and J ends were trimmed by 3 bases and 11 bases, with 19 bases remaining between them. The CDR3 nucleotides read TGTGCCAGCAGTTTTATTTCGCAGGGAGGAGAGTACACCTTC. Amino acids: CASSFISQGGEYTF.

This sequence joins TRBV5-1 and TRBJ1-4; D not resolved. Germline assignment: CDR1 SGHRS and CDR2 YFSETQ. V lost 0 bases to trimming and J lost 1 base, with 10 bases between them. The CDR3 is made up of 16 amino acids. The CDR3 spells CASSLAGVRTNEKLFF. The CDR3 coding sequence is TGCGCCAGCAGCTTGGCCGGGGTGAGAACTAATGAAAAACTGTTTTTT.